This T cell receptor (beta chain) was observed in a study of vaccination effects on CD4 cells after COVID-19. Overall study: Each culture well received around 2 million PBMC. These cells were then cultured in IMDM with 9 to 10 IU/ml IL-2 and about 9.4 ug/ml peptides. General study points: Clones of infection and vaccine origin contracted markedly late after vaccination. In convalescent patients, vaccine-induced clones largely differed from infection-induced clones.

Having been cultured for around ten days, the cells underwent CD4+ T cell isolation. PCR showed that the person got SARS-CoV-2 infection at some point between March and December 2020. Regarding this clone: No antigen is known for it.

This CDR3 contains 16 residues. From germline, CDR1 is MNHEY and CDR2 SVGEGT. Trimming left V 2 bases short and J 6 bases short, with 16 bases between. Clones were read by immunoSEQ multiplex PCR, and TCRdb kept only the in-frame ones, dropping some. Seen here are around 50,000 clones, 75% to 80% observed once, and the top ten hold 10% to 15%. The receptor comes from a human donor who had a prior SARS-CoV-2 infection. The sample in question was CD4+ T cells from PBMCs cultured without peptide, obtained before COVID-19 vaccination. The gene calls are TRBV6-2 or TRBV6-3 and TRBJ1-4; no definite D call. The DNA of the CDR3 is TGTGCCAGCAGTTACAGGGCGAATGCCTGGCATGAAAAACTGTTTTTT. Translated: CASSYRANAWHEKLFF.